The TCR beta chain described here comes from a study of response to subunit inactivated influenza vaccine. Notes on the study in general: Authors suggested each seasonal flu vaccination may recruit only limited numbers of new T cells.

V was shortened by 8 bases and J by 5 bases, with 16 bases between the two germline ends. This CDR3 comprises 14 residues. The germline gives CDR1 MNHEY, CDR2 SMNVEV (reference sequence). On this clonotype: No antigen is known for it.

TCRdb reprocessed the RT-PCR reads with MiXCR, giving one entry per CDR3 protein. The sample yields about 160,000 distinct CDR3 sequences, 9.5% to 12% seen once. The specimen comprised CD8+ T cells sorted from PBMCs, sampled 23 to 25 months after vaccination. This receptor was identified in a man between 50 and 69 years old who received an inactivated influenza vaccine. The gene calls are TRBV27 and TRBJ2-1; weak D call: TRBD1 (6 bases). DNA of the CDR3: TGTGCCAGCCTCCCTACAGGGTTCCACAATGAGCAGTTCTTC. This gives the protein CASLPTGFHNEQFF.